These T cell receptor beta chains were read from a single sample in a study of cytomegalovirus exposure and HLA in healthy donors. TCRdb's table, derived via immunoSEQ multiplex PCR, lists solely in-frame clones and lacks some. The sample has some 74,000 clones, approximately 94% seen once; the top ten hold about 3.6%. Sequencing used PBMCs. All receptors come from a woman in her 30s in good health and CMV-seronegative. Both conserved end residues are part of each CDR3. A D gene is named only where the DNA matches it firmly. Size is stated for part of the rows, as once, few or many counts, or as a class when the clone is expanded.

CDR3 DNA	CDR3 protein	D gene	clone size	V gene	J gene
TGTGCCACCAGCCCCCGACTAGCGGGGACGCCCCAAGAGACCCAGTACTTC	CATSPRLAGTPQETQYF	TRBD2	NA	TRBV15	TRBJ2-5
TGTGCCAGCTCACCACCGACAGGGAATGAAAAACTGTTTTTT	CASSPPTGNEKLFF	TRBD1	NA	TRBV18	TRBJ1-4
TGCGCCAGCAGCCCCGGGACAGGGGCCAATGAGCAGTTCTTC	CASSPGTGANEQFF	TRBD1	NA	TRBV5-1	TRBJ2-1
TGTGCCAGCGGGGTAGACAGAGGGAACACTGAAGCTTTCTTT	CASGVDRGNTEAFF	NA	NA	TRBV28	TRBJ1-1
TGTGCCAGCAGTGGCCCGGGACAGGGAATCATTACGCAGTATTTT	CASSGPGQGIITQYF	TRBD1	NA	TRBV6-1	TRBJ2-3
TGTGCCAGCAGTGAGTCGGAGAGCTCTGGAAACACCATATATTTT	CASSESESSGNTIYF	NA	NA	TRBV2	TRBJ1-3
TGCGCCAGCAGCTTGGGGGGGGACGAGCAGTACTTC	CASSLGGDEQYF	NA	NA	TRBV5-1	TRBJ2-7
TGTGCCAGCAGCCCGCGAGATGGAAACACCATATATTTT	CASSPRDGNTIYF	NA	NA	TRBV5-4	TRBJ1-3
TGTGCCAGTAGTTTACAGGGCCGGTTCACTGAAGCTTTCTTT	CASSLQGRFTEAFF	NA	NA	TRBV19	TRBJ1-1
TGTGCCTGGAGTATAGCCAGCGGGGCCTACAATGAGCAGTTCTTC	CAWSIASGAYNEQFF	TRBD2	NA	TRBV30	TRBJ2-1
TGTGCCAGCAGCTTATCTAGGAATTCACCCCTCCACTTT	CASSLSRNSPLHF	NA	NA	TRBV11-2	TRBJ1-6
TGTGCCAGCAGGACAGGCGGGAGGGCCGTTAACGAGCAGTACTTC	CASRTGGRAVNEQYF	TRBD2	NA	TRBV11-2	TRBJ2-7
TGTGCCAGCTCACCGTCACAGGGTATCGTAGGTATCAATGAGCAGTTCTTC	CASSPSQGIVGINEQFF	NA	NA	TRBV18	TRBJ2-1
TGTGCCAGCAGCTTACTCCGGGGGGTAGGGGTGAGCAATCAGCCCCAGCATTTT	CASSLLRGVGVSNQPQHF	NA	NA	TRBV11-2	TRBJ1-5
TGCGCCAGACAAGACAGAGATTATAGCAATCAGCCCCAGCATTTT	CARQDRDYSNQPQHF	NA	NA	TRBV5-1	TRBJ1-5
TGTGCCAGCAGGCCGGGACAGGAGGCGAACACTGAAGCTTTCTTT	CASRPGQEANTEAFF	TRBD1	NA	TRBV2	TRBJ1-1
TGCGCCAGCAGCTTGGGGGACAGCGACACCGGGGAGCTGTTTTTT	CASSLGDSDTGELFF	TRBD1	NA	TRBV5-1	TRBJ2-2
TGTGCCAGCAGTTCTGGAGGGGACTATGGCTACACCTTC	CASSSGGDYGYTF	NA	NA	TRBV28	TRBJ1-2
TGTGCCAGTATCGGCCGCAACGGGTACGGCAACTATGGCTACACCTTC	CASIGRNGYGNYGYTF	NA	NA	TRBV19	TRBJ1-2
TGCAGTGCTCACTTCCGACAGAACCAGTACTTC	CSAHFRQNQYF	NA	NA	TRBV20-1	TRBJ2-5
TGTGCCAGCAGCTTAGAGACTAGACGCGAGCAGTACTTC	CASSLETRREQYF	NA	NA	TRBV7-6	TRBJ2-7
TGTGCCAGCAGCTTTGCGTTCGAGGGGGCATTCTACGAGCAGTACTTC	CASSFAFEGAFYEQYF	NA	NA	TRBV12-1	TRBJ2-7
TGTGCCAGCAGCTTAGTAGGTAGCGGGGCTAGCACAGATACGCAGTATTTT	CASSLVGSGASTDTQYF	TRBD2	NA	TRBV11-2	TRBJ2-3
TGTGCTAGTGGTTTGGCCCCCCGGACAGGGTGGGTGCAGCCCCAGCATTTT	CASGLAPRTGWVQPQHF	TRBD1	NA	TRBV12-5	TRBJ1-5
TGTGCCAGCAGTTTAGTCCTAGCGGGAGTTTCTAGAGATACGCAGTATTTT	CASSLVLAGVSRDTQYF	TRBD2	NA	TRBV27	TRBJ2-3
TGTGCCAGTAAAATGACCAGGGGTGGAACTGAAGCTTTCTTT	CASKMTRGGTEAFF	NA	NA	TRBV19	TRBJ1-1
TGTGCCGTCATGTCCGACAGGGCCCACAATCGGGGCTACACCTTC	CAVMSDRAHNRGYTF	TRBD1	NA	TRBV10-3	TRBJ1-2
TGTGCCAGCTCATCACAGGGGGCACTGGCCAATGAAAAACTGTTTTTT	CASSSQGALANEKLFF	TRBD1	NA	TRBV18	TRBJ1-4
TGTGCCAGCAGCCCGGGGGGGGACAGTTCTGAAGCTTTCTTT	CASSPGGDSSEAFF	TRBD1	NA	TRBV7-9	TRBJ1-1
TGTGCCAGCAGACATAGGGGCACTGGCGGGACAGGCGCATACACCGGGGAGCTGTTTTTT	CASRHRGTGGTGAYTGELFF	TRBD1	NA	TRBV7-8	TRBJ2-2
TGTGCCAGCAGGGGTGAAGGGGCCGGCTACACCTTC	CASRGEGAGYTF	NA	NA	TRBV2	TRBJ1-2
TGCGCCAGCAGCTTGGCAGGGCGAGTCGATGGCTACACCTTC	CASSLAGRVDGYTF	NA	NA	TRBV5-1	TRBJ1-2
TGTGCCAGCAGCGTAGACGGTGGTCTTCGAGCTTTCTTT	CASSVDGGLRAFF	NA	NA	TRBV9	TRBJ1-1
TGTGCCTGGACCCTGGGGGGAATAAGTGGCTACACCTTC	CAWTLGGISGYTF	NA	once	TRBV30	TRBJ1-2
TGTGCCAGCAGCCCGTTGGGGGGGCCGGAGACCCAGTACTTC	CASSPLGGPETQYF	NA	NA	TRBV7-9	TRBJ2-5